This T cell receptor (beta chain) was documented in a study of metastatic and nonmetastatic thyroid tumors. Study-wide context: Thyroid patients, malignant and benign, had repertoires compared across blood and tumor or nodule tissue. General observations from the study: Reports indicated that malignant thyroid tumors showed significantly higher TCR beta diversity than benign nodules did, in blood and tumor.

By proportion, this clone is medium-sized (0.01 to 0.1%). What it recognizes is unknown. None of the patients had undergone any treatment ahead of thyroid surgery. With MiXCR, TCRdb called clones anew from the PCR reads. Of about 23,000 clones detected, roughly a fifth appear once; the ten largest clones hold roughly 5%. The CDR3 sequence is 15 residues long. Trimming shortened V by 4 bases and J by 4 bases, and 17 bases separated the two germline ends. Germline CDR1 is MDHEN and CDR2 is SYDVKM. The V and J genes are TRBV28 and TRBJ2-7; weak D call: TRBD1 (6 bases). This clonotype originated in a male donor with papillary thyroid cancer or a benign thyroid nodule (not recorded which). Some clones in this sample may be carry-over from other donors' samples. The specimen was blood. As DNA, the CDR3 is TGTGCCAGCAGTTCCCAGGGGATTCCGGGGTACGAGCAGTACTTC. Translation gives CASSSQGIPGYEQYF.